This T cell receptor beta chain was profiled in a study of vaccination effects on CD4 cells after COVID-19 (dated by TCRdb to between 2020 and 2023). Background on the whole study: Each participant received two doses of an mRNA SARS-CoV-2 vaccine, either BNT162b2 or mRNA-1273. Cultures from other donors in the study were sequenced using the Oncomine TCR Beta short-read assay on an Illumina iSeq 100. Altogether, about 10 COVID-19 convalescent patients and a handful of SARS-CoV-2-naive healthy vaccine recipients made up the full study. The study compared SARS-CoV-2 spike-specific CD4+ TCR repertoires before and after mRNA vaccination in COVID-19 convalescent patients and infection-naive vaccine recipients. Overall study results and their limits: Limitations of the study were the small number of convalescent patients and the absence of early post-infection timepoints. Among healthy vaccine recipients, nearly all vaccine-induced clones were SARS-CoV-2 mono-reactive, and only 1 of 255 was cross-reactive with common cold coronaviruses. Both infection-induced and vaccine-induced clones contracted markedly at late post-vaccination timepoints, which is consistent with waning T cell responses.

In the ViraFEST assay, PBMC were stimulated with viral peptide pools, and TCR sequencing was then used to find antigen-specific CD4+ T cell clonotypes based on their expansion. After less than 13 days of culture, CD4+ T cells were isolated with the EasySep CD4+ T cell isolation kit. Healthy vaccine recipients had no prior SARS-CoV-2 infection, confirmed by negative nucleocapsid antibodies before and after vaccination. Two million PBMC per well were cultured in IMDM with around 5% human AB serum, around 10 IU/ml IL-2 and gentamicin, plus 10 ug/ml peptides. Half of the culture medium was replaced with fresh IL-2-containing medium on days 3 and 7. Each peptide stimulation condition was cultured in triplicate wells unless otherwise noted. Using Ficoll-Paque Plus gradient centrifugation, PBMC were separated from whole blood and then either used fresh or cryopreserved at -140C. The overlapping peptide pools covered the spike proteins of SARS-CoV-2 and of the common cold coronaviruses HCoV-NL63, HCoV-OC43 and HCoV-229E. Genomic DNA was extracted from cultured CD4+ T cells with the QIAamp micro DNA kit.

Preparation of the library involved the immunoSEQ multiplex PCR assay. DNA from the CD4+ T cells that had been cultured and isolated underwent TCR beta CDR3 sequencing. On the authors' methods: Non-productive TCR sequences were removed and reads were trimmed to the CDR3 region, keeping CDR3s of at least 7 amino acids. The MANAFEST web app was used to pick out antigen-specific clonotypes by comparing their expansion in peptide wells with that in reference cultures. To count as positive, a clone had to show expansion at FDR<0.05 compared with the reference and with all other wells, an odds ratio above 5, and a frequency above 0.1% in two replicate wells. Cross-reactive clonotypes were defined as significantly expanded in SARS-CoV-2 spike wells and in at least one common cold coronavirus spike condition. CDR3 similarity was assessed by Levenshtein distance with the stringdist R package, and unrooted trees were built with ape in R 3.6.1. The table was pulled from immuneACCESS by TCRdb, which kept in-frame rearrangements only. Such tables lose some clones; where checked, under half of the loss comes from unresolved V genes, and the rest has no known cause. V and J calls plus clone size are reproduced from that table; the DNA served to infer D and trimming. This sample is represented by roughly 67,000 clones; 60% to 85% of them were singletons. In total, the top ten clones hold under 12% of the sample.

The germline V gene encodes CDR1 SGHTA and CDR2 FQGNSA. From its cysteine to its phenylalanine, the CDR3 spans 14 amino acids. Only CDR3 DNA remains: 42 bases, in frame from the first base. V lost 5 bases and J lost 1 base; the stretch between them is 10 bases long. A word on this clone: There is no known antigen for this receptor. No base-level quality is on record; no much larger clone is a single base apart.

This TCR derives from a human donor who received a COVID-19 vaccine. The rearranged chain carries TRBV7-2 and TRBJ2-3; the D gene is perhaps TRBD1, on 5 matching bases. The sequencing here drew on CD4+ T cells from PBMCs cultured with SARS-CoV-2 spike peptides, taken before COVID-19 vaccination. What this sample's cell subset or site label stands for: SARS-CoV-2 spike overlapping peptide pool stimulation. Here is the DNA: TGTGCCAGCAGCGGCAGGGCCCGCACAGATACGCAGTATTTT. This encodes CASSGRARTDTQYF.